This TCR beta chain stems from a study of blood T cells in healthy people across ages. Together with a sample-barcoded 5' primer, a J-beta primer mix was included in a second PCR lasting about 6 to 12 cycles. A single record per CDR3 protein comes from TCRdb applying MiXCR to the 5' RACE reads. The table has just over 1 million distinct CDR3 sequences, more than 35% seen once. The CDR3 has 16 residues. Germline loops: CDR1 ENHRY, CDR2 SYGVKD. With 5 bases clipped from V and 3 bases from J, the junction kept 6 bases outside the gene matches. Sequenced input: blood. This clonotype originated in a woman aged 55-70 years in good health. The chain couples TRBV10-3 to TRBJ2-7; 14 bases are a match to TRBD2. The CDR3 sequence is CAISSFGTSGSYEQYF. DNA of the CDR3: TGTGCCATCAGTTCTTTCGGGACTAGCGGGAGCTACGAGCAGTACTTC.